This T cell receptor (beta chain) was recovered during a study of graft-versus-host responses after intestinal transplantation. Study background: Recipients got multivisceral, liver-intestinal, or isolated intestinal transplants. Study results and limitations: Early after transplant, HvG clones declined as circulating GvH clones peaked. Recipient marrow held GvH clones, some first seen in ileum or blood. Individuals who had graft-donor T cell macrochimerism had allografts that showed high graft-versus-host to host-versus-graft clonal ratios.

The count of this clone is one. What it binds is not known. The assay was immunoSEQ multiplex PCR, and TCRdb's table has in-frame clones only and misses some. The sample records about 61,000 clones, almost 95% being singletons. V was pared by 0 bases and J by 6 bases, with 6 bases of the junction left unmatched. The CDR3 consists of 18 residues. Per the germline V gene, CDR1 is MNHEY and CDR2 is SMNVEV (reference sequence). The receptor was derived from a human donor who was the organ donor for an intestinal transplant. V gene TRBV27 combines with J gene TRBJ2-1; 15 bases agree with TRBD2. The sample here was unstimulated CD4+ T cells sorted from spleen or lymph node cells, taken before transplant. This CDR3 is CASSLSGLAGGTSNEQFF. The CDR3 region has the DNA TGTGCCAGCAGTTTATCGGGACTAGCGGGGGGTACCTCCAATGAGCAGTTCTTC.